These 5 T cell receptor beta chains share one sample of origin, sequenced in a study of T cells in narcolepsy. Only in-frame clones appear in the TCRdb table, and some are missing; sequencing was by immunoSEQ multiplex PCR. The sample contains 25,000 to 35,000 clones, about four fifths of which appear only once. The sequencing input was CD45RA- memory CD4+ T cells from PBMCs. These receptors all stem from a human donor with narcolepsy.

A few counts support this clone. The CDR3 DNA reads as TGTGCCAGCAGCTTAGATCAAGGCAGGCAAGAGACCCAGTACTTC. Translating gives CASSLDQGRQETQYF. This chain uses TRBV11-2 with TRBJ2-5, with D hard to call. This CDR3 comprises 15 residues. V gave up 0 bases and J gave up 2 bases, with 10 bases separating them. The germline CDR1 and CDR2 sequences are SGHAT and FQNNGV.

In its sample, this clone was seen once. DNA of the CDR3: TGTGCCAGCAGCTCGGGACAGGGGTTGAACACTGAAGCTTTCTTT. This encodes CASSSGQGLNTEAFF. The chain is built from TRBV5-4 and TRBJ1-1, with TRBD1 matching 10 bases. V lost 3 bases and J lost 0; bases outside the gene matches: 2. The CDR3 has 15 amino acids. Germline CDR1 SGHNT, CDR2 YYREEE (reference sequence).

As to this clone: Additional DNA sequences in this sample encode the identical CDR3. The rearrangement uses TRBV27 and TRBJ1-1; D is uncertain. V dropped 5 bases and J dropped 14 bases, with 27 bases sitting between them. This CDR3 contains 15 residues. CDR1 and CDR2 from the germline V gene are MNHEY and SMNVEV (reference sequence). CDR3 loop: CASSPGAVPAGEAFF. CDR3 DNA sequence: TGTGCCAGCAGTCCCGGAGCGGTGCCCGCCGGCGAGGCGTTCTTT.

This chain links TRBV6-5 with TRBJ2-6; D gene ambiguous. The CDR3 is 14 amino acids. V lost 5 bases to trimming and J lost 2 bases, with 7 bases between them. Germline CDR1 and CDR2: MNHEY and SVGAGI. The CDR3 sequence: CASSEGPGANVLTF. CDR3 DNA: TGTGCCAGCAGTGAAGGGCCTGGGGCCAACGTCCTGACTTTC.

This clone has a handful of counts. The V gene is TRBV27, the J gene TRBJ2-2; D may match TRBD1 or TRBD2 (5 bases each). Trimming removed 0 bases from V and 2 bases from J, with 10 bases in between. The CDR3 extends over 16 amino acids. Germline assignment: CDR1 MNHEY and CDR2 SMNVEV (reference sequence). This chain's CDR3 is CASSLSGTVNTGELFF. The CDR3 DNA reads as TGTGCCAGCAGTTTATCAGGGACGGTTAACACCGGGGAGCTGTTTTTT.